A selection of T cell receptor beta chains follows, all from one sample in a study of cytomegalovirus exposure and HLA in healthy donors. The table came from immunoSEQ multiplex PCR; TCRdb's copy has only in-frame clones and leaves some out. This table holds 90,000 or so clones, roughly four fifths found once. Material for sequencing was PBMCs. The origin of the receptors is a man aged 30 to 39 in good health and CMV-seropositive. Both conserved end residues are part of each CDR3. A D gene is named only where the DNA matches it firmly. A clone size is listed for some rows: how often the clone was seen (once, few, many), or a class if it is expanded.

clone size	D gene	J gene	CDR3 length	V gene	CDR3 protein
.	TRBD1	TRBJ1-2	12	TRBV18	CASSPDRDGYTF
once	TRBD1	TRBJ1-5	15	TRBV27	CASRAGTGVSQPQHF
.	.	TRBJ1-2	11	TRBV20-1	CSASNGGSYTF
.	.	TRBJ1-4	13	TRBV5-5	CASSRGTNEKLFF
.	.	TRBJ2-3	14	TRBV27	CASSFVGGTDTQYF
.	TRBD1	TRBJ2-3	16	TRBV7-9	CASSNARDRVTDTQYF
.	TRBD1	TRBJ2-7	15	TRBV27	CASSSPGQGAYEQYF
.	.	TRBJ2-1	12	TRBV27	CAGSPYGDEQFF
.	.	TRBJ2-1	14	TRBV27	CASSLIYLSHEQFF
few	.	TRBJ1-1	16	TRBV5-5	CASSLLPGTSNTEAFF
.	.	TRBJ2-1	16	TRBV5-1	CASSLGSGSSYNEQFF
.	.	TRBJ2-4	13	TRBV5-1	CASSLDPAVDQYF
.	.	TRBJ1-3	14	TRBV28	CASSYGDTGNTIYF
.	.	TRBJ2-7	13	TRBV28	CASSWGQGYEQYF
.	.	TRBJ2-7	11	TRBV6-5	CAHPHGYEQYF
.	.	TRBJ1-1	13	TRBV29-1	CSVRGIEGTEAFF
.	.	TRBJ1-2	15	TRBV27	CASSLWGREADGYTF
once	.	TRBJ2-2	18	TRBV7-9	CASPFNYGKTGEIGELFF
.	TRBD2	TRBJ2-1	13	TRBV19	CASSVAGDNEQFF
.	.	TRBJ1-2	11	TRBV20-1	CSARYQAPYTF
.	TRBD1	TRBJ1-2	16	TRBV29-1	CSVEPQGANRNYGYTF
.	.	TRBJ2-3	16	TRBV4-3	CASSQEGGLSTDTQYF
.	TRBD2	TRBJ2-1	16	TRBV10-3	CAISEAGQLGYNEQFF
once	TRBD1	TRBJ2-3	17	TRBV7-8	CASSLAMDRGLADTQYF
.	.	TRBJ1-2	13	TRBV6-6	CASSPPGGDGYTF
.	TRBD1	TRBJ1-2	18	TRBV29-1	CSVEGIGGPGQGDYGYTF
.	TRBD1	TRBJ1-5	15	TRBV10-2	CASSQDRVSNQPQHF
.	.	TRBJ2-7	14	TRBV27	CASSLSASSYEQYF
.	.	TRBJ2-1	15	TRBV19	CASSILSGSYNEQFF
.	.	TRBJ2-7	15	TRBV19	CASSILGRGSYEQYF
once	TRBD1	TRBJ2-2	17	TRBV19	CASSIGAGTVNTGELFF
.	.	TRBJ2-5	14	TRBV7-2	CASRGATRQETQYF
.	TRBD2	TRBJ2-1	16	TRBV4-2	CASSLRWREGRNEQFF
.	.	TRBJ2-1	16	TRBV15	CATSRDLASYGDEQFF
few	.	TRBJ1-5	16	TRBV7-2	CASSLVGGPSNQPQHF
.	TRBD1	TRBJ2-4	14	TRBV19	CASSVDRWENIQYF
few	TRBD1	TRBJ1-1	15	TRBV6-6	CASHQGQFMNTEAFF
.	TRBD2	.	13	TRBV6-6	CASTAGVSYEQYF
.	.	TRBJ1-1	12	TRBV5-8	CASSLGIPGAFF
.	.	TRBJ2-1	12	TRBV6-5	CASSHKRGEQFF
.	.	TRBJ1-5	16	TRBV30	CAWSVKGGNGNQPQHF
once	TRBD2	TRBJ2-2	16	TRBV6-4	CASSDFGGLQTGELFF
.	.	TRBJ1-3	13	TRBV2	CASRGDQGNTIYF
.	.	TRBJ1-5	13	TRBV5-1	CASSLAGDQPQHF
.	.	TRBJ2-1	15	TRBV21-1	CASSYRTSGINEQFF
.	TRBD2	TRBJ2-5	15	TRBV29-1	CSLNVAGGYQETQYF
.	.	TRBJ2-5	14	TRBV7-2	CASSPASFQETQYF
.	.	TRBJ1-3	15	TRBV9	CASSVYGGSGNTIYF
.	TRBD1	TRBJ2-1	16	TRBV27	CASSSPTGGAWAEQFF